These T cell receptor beta chains were read from a single sample in a study of shared clonotypes between healthy human individuals. TCRdb keeps only in-frame clones here, not all; method: immunoSEQ multiplex PCR. The repertoire holds about 1.1 million clones, with approximately 77% as singletons. The sample comprised memory CD4+ T cells from PBMCs. These receptors were obtained from a man aged 18 to 35 in good health. Some clones in this sample may be carry-over from other donors' samples. Both conserved end residues are part of each CDR3. A D gene is named only where the DNA matches it firmly. Clone size is shown for a subset of rows, as once, few, many or a class of expanded clone.

d_call	v_call	j_call	clone_size	cdr3_aa	cdr3_nt
-	TRBV11-2	TRBJ1-1	-	CARSLARAGNTEAFF	TGTGCCAGAAGCTTGGCGAGGGCAGGGAACACTGAAGCTTTCTTT
-	TRBV29-1	TRBJ1-1	-	CSVRAGWGMNTEAFF	TGCAGCGTGAGGGCAGGGTGGGGGATGAACACTGAAGCTTTCTTT
TRBD1	TRBV11-2	TRBJ2-6	few	CASSLLQGKGANVLTF	TGTGCCAGCAGCTTACTACAGGGGAAGGGAGCCAACGTCCTGACTTTC
-	TRBV14	TRBJ2-5	-	CASSHLQKKETQYF	TGTGCCAGCAGCCATTTGCAGAAGAAAGAGACCCAGTACTTC
-	TRBV2	TRBJ1-2	-	CASSAGVSYGYTF	TGTGCCAGCAGTGCAGGGGTTAGCTATGGCTACACCTTC
TRBD1	TRBV6-1	TRBJ2-7	-	CASSERQGGPYEQYF	TGTGCCAGCAGTGAAAGACAGGGGGGACCCTACGAGCAGTACTTC
TRBD2	TRBV5-3	TRBJ2-7	-	CARSSAGGSYEQYF	TGTGCCAGAAGCTCAGCGGGAGGGTCCTACGAGCAGTACTTC
-	TRBV5-4	TRBJ2-3	few	CASSLSWRITSTDTQYF	TGTGCCAGCAGCTTGTCCTGGCGGATTACTAGCACAGATACGCAGTATTTT
TRBD2	TRBV14	TRBJ2-3	-	CASSRTSGRTDTQYF	TGTGCCAGCAGCCGGACTAGCGGACGCACAGATACGCAGTATTTT
TRBD2	TRBV28	TRBJ2-1	-	CASSPSGRSYNEQFF	TGTGCCAGCAGTCCTAGCGGACGCTCCTACAATGAGCAGTTCTTC
-	TRBV10-2	TRBJ1-1	-	CASQKQMNTEAFF	TGCGCCAGTCAAAAACAGATGAACACTGAAGCTTTCTTT
-	TRBV18	TRBJ2-5	-	CASRRGTQPETQYF	TGTGCCAGCCGGAGGGGGACACAGCCAGAGACCCAGTACTTC
TRBD1	TRBV30	TRBJ2-1	-	CAWSRLGQVYNEQFF	TGTGCCTGGAGCCGACTGGGACAGGTATACAATGAGCAGTTCTTC
TRBD2	TRBV6-1	TRBJ2-3	-	CASSELSGSGDTQYF	TGTGCCAGCAGTGAACTGAGCGGGAGCGGAGATACGCAGTATTTT
-	TRBV5-1	TRBJ1-2	-	CASSLDRSYGYTF	TGCGCCAGCAGCTTGGACAGGTCCTATGGCTACACCTTC
TRBD2	TRBV9	TRBJ2-2	-	CASSVEASGTFRELFF	TGTGCCAGCAGCGTAGAAGCCAGCGGGACTTTCAGGGAGCTGTTTTTT
TRBD1	TRBV15	TRBJ2-7	-	CATSPRQGAEQYF	TGTGCCACCTCTCCCCGACAGGGTGCCGAGCAGTACTTC
-	TRBV2	TRBJ1-2	once	CASSPGPYGYTF	TGTGCCAGCAGTCCCGGTCCATATGGCTACACCTTC
-	TRBV28	TRBJ1-1	-	CASSPLRSGGGTEAFF	TGTGCCAGCAGTCCGCTCCGCTCTGGAGGGGGCACTGAAGCTTTCTTT
TRBD1	TRBV30	TRBJ2-4	-	CAWSHPRGLGKNIQYF	TGTGCCTGGAGCCATCCCAGGGGGCTGGGCAAAAACATTCAGTACTTC
-	TRBV27	TRBJ2-3	once	CASSLEGSLPVRDTQYF	TGTGCCAGCAGTTTAGAAGGGTCCCTCCCTGTGAGAGATACGCAGTATTTT
-	TRBV30	TRBJ1-1	-	CAWSARQPNTEAFF	TGTGCCTGGAGTGCCCGCCAACCCAACACTGAAGCTTTCTTT
-	TRBV4-1	TRBJ1-4	-	CASSQEGSGQRGEKLFF	TGCGCCAGCAGCCAAGAAGGGTCGGGACAAAGAGGGGAAAAACTGTTTTTT
-	TRBV6-5	TRBJ2-2	many	CASSYAPNTGELFF	TGTGCCAGCAGTTACGCCCCGAACACCGGGGAGCTGTTTTTT
TRBD2	TRBV5-1	TRBJ2-3	-	CASSSRLAGNSDTQYF	TGCGCCAGCAGCTCTCGACTAGCGGGGAATTCAGATACGCAGTATTTT
-	TRBV28	TRBJ1-2	-	CASSLFPGYGYTF	TGTGCCAGCAGTTTATTTCCAGGGTATGGCTACACCTTC
TRBD2	TRBV7-3	TRBJ2-5	-	CASSLRGGPQETQYF	TGTGCCAGCAGCTTAAGGGGGGGACCACAAGAGACCCAGTACTTC
-	TRBV18	TRBJ1-1	-	CASSPPRRGRFEAFF	TGTGCCAGCTCACCACCGCGGAGGGGTAGATTTGAAGCTTTCTTT
-	TRBV11-2	TRBJ1-3	-	CASSLVVDSGNTIYF	TGTGCCAGCAGCTTAGTTGTAGACTCTGGAAACACCATATATTTT
-	TRBV5-4	TRBJ2-3	-	CASSLDGSDTQYF	TGTGCCAGCAGCTTGGACGGGTCAGATACGCAGTATTTT
-	TRBV29-1	TRBJ2-5	few	CSVAAADQETQYF	TGCAGCGTTGCGGCGGCGGATCAAGAGACCCAGTACTTC
TRBD1	TRBV11-2	TRBJ1-1	-	CASSRQGGNTEAFF	TGTGCCAGCAGCCGACAGGGTGGGAACACTGAAGCTTTCTTT
-	TRBV10-1	TRBJ1-1	-	CASSNGGAGNAEAFF	TGCGCCAGCAGTAACGGGGGCGCGGGCAACGCTGAAGCTTTCTTT
TRBD2	TRBV6-6	TRBJ2-7	-	CASSDRLAGLYEKYF	TGTGCCAGCAGTGATAGACTAGCGGGTCTCTACGAGAAGTACTTC
TRBD2	TRBV5-5	TRBJ2-1	-	CASRYLLAAPYNEQFF	TGTGCCAGCAGATACCTACTAGCGGCCCCCTACAATGAGCAGTTCTTC
TRBD1	TRBV10-3	TRBJ2-7	-	CATAGGWGSEQYF	TGTGCCACCGCAGGGGGATGGGGATCCGAGCAGTACTTC
-	TRBV9	TRBJ2-1	once	CASSGTTVPGGEQFF	TGTGCCAGCAGCGGAACGACTGTCCCCGGGGGTGAGCAGTTCTTC
-	TRBV7-2	TRBJ2-7	-	CASSLVDYPDYEQYF	TGTGCCAGCAGCTTAGTGGATTACCCCGACTACGAGCAGTACTTC
-	TRBV9	TRBJ1-1	few	CASSVMDRLNTEAFF	TGTGCCAGCAGCGTAATGGACAGATTGAACACTGAAGCTTTCTTT
-	TRBV27	TRBJ2-7	once	CASSFLIAYEQYF	TGTGCCAGCAGTTTTCTTATAGCCTACGAGCAGTACTTC
-	TRBV30	TRBJ1-1	-	CAWSQSRNTEAFF	TGTGCCTGGAGTCAATCGAGGAACACTGAAGCTTTCTTT
-	TRBV5-6	TRBJ1-2	many	CASSLGGQGLRYGYTF	TGTGCCAGCAGCTTGGGAGGGCAGGGGCTGAGGTATGGCTACACCTTC
-	TRBV6-1	TRBJ1-1	-	CASRDRGGTEAFF	TGTGCCAGCAGGGACAGAGGAGGGACTGAAGCTTTCTTT
-	TRBV5-1	TRBJ2-2	-	CASSLNPGYTGELFF	TGCGCCAGCAGCTTAAATCCCGGTTACACCGGGGAGCTGTTTTTT
-	TRBV6-4	TRBJ2-2	-	CASSAQGTGELFF	TGTGCCAGCAGCGCACAGGGAACCGGGGAGCTGTTTTTT